Listed here are 21 T cell receptor beta chains from one sample, sequenced in a study of T cells in Graves' hyperthyroidism and ophthalmopathy (dated by TCRdb to between 2019 and 2020). To prepare the library, multiplex PCR was applied. Sequencer: Illumina HiSeq 2000. The TCR beta CDR3 regions were amplified from RNA transcripts. The first round of RT-PCR for the TCR CDR3 was performed with the HTBI primer set and the Qiagen OneStep RT-PCR kit. TCRdb itself trimmed the public reads at Q25 with fastp, ran MiXCR and retained productive beta chains. Every entry covers one CDR3 protein and lists the most common genes and DNA from its rows. The sample table shows over 350,000 distinct CDR3 sequences, and less than 20% are seen once. The ten largest clones add up to 40% of the sample. The sequenced sample was blood. The receptors here all came from a man aged 18 to 35 with Graves' ophthalmopathy.

The rearrangement joins TRBV7-2 to TRBJ2-5; D could derive from TRBD1 or TRBD2 (5 bases each). Looked up from germline, CDR1 is SGHTA and CDR2 is FQGNSA. With 5 bases removed from V and 5 bases from J, the gap between germline ends came to 21 bases. The CDR3 consists of 16 residues. The CDR3 loop reads CASSVGRPGTGETQYF. The CDR3 DNA reads TGTGCCAGCAGCGTCGGCCGGCCAGGGACGGGGGAGACCCAGTACTTC.

The chain couples TRBV4-1 to TRBJ1-6; maybe TRBD1 (5 bases). The germline V gene encodes CDR1 MGHRA and CDR2 YSYEKL. Trimming removed 4 bases at V and 5 bases at J, with 18 bases between. The CDR3 runs 17 residues. The CDR3 nucleotides read TGCGCCAGCAGCCGATACGGGAAGGGGCAGGATAATTCACCCCTCCACTTT. It codes for CASSRYGKGQDNSPLHF.

This clonotype was observed many times. The rearrangement links TRBV10-3 to TRBJ2-3; D could derive from TRBD1 or TRBD2 (5 bases each). The CDR3 length is 14 residues. The germline V gene has CDR1 ENHRY and CDR2 SYGVKD. V lost 6 bases and J 2 bases, leaving 12 bases between the germline ends. The CDR3 region is CAIRRDGPTDTQYF. In nucleotides, the CDR3 is TGTGCCATCAGGAGGGACGGCCCCACAGATACGCAGTATTTT.

This clonotype was counted a few times. The rearrangement joins TRBV5-1 to TRBJ2-5, with 7 bases fitting TRBD1. The V gene end was trimmed by 4 bases and the J gene end by 4 bases; junction bases not matched to a gene: 10. CDR3 length: 15 amino acids. Germline-derived CDR1 and CDR2 are SGHRS and YFSETQ. This CDR3 is CASSPGQVGVETQYF. The CDR3 nucleotides are TGCGCCAGCAGCCCCGGACAGGTCGGGGTAGAGACCCAGTACTTC.

This clonotype was detected many times. V usage is TRBV18 and J usage is TRBJ1-2; D perhaps matches TRBD1 (6 bases). V was pared by 0 bases and J by 8 bases, with 7 bases between. CDR1 and CDR2 (germline): KGHSH, LQKENI. The CDR3 is 12 residues long. The CDR3 DNA sequence: TGTGCCAGCTCACCACCGCAGGGGGGCTACACCTTC. This codes for CASSPPQGGYTF.

This CDR3 reads CASSRGLAGGRGSYEQYF. The CDR3, as DNA: TGTGCCAGCAGCCGGGGACTAGCGGGAGGACGGGGCTCCTACGAGCAGTACTTC. The chain carries TRBV7-2 and TRBJ2-7, with TRBD2 identical over 15 bases. CDR3 size: 18 residues. CDR1 is SGHTA, CDR2 FQGNSA, per germline. The ends lost 5 bases at V and 0 bases at J; junction bases unmatched: 8.

This clonotype was detected many times. The chain is built from TRBV19 and TRBJ1-1, with D unclear. The CDR3 is 10 residues long. Germline V gene sequence: CDR1 LNHDA, CDR2 SQIVND (reference sequence). The V end lost 6 bases, the J end lost 3 bases, and 2 bases lay between the germline ends. CDR3 bases: TGTGCCAGTAGGGACACTGAAGCTTTCTTT. Its protein is CASRDTEAFF.

This clonotype was found many times. V gene TRBV7-8 combines with J gene TRBJ1-1; TRBD1 might be the D (5 bases). V lost 1 base and J lost 4, with 13 bases in between. The CDR3 contains 15 residues. CDR1 is SGHVS and CDR2 is FQNEAQ in the germline V gene. The CDR3 nucleotides are TGTGCCAGCAGCTTAGATGGGGCCGATGGCACTGAAGCTTTCTTT. Encoded protein: CASSLDGADGTEAFF.

The chain couples TRBV20-1 to TRBJ2-3; 9 nucleotides match TRBD2. CDR3 length: 16 residues. With V trimmed by 6 bases and J by 5 bases, 15 bases remained unmatched. From germline, CDR1 is DFQATT and CDR2 SNEGSKA (reference sequence). The CDR3 protein is CSAERVGGGARDTQYF. CDR3 nucleotide sequence: TGCAGTGCCGAAAGGGTAGGCGGGGGGGCAAGAGATACGCAGTATTTT.

The V and J genes are TRBV27 and TRBJ2-7; weak D call: TRBD2 (5 bases). The CDR3 is 13 residues long. Germline V gives CDR1 MNHEY, CDR2 SMNVEV (reference sequence). V lost 6 bases and J lost 3, with 12 bases in between. DNA for the CDR3: TGTGCCAGCAGAAAAAGCGAGGGCTACGAGCAGTACTTC. Protein product: CASRKSEGYEQYF.

This clonotype was seen ten or more times. V is TRBV7-9 and J is TRBJ2-7, with 7 bases fitting TRBD1. This CDR3 has 15 amino acids. J gave up 4 bases and V 3 bases, and 9 bases lay outside the gene matches. CDR1 SEHNR and CDR2 FQNEAQ come from the germline V gene (reference sequence). CDR3 in amino acids: CASSFPQGVVYEQYF. The CDR3 DNA reads as TGTGCCAGCAGCTTCCCCCAGGGGGTCGTGTACGAGCAGTACTTC.

The chain recombines TRBV9 with TRBJ2-1, with 7 bases matching TRBD2. Trimming took 6 bases from V and 9 from J; bases not matched to a gene: 12. This CDR3 spans 14 amino acids. The germline CDR1 and CDR2 sequences are SGDLS and YYNGEE. The CDR3 DNA reads as TGTGCCAGCACTCCCGGGACTACCCCCCTTGAGCAGTTCTTC. It yields the protein CASTPGTTPLEQFF.

This clonotype was seen only a few times. The chain combines TRBV7-2 with TRBJ2-2; maybe TRBD2 (6 bases). The germline V and J ends were trimmed by 1 base and 1 base, with 10 bases remaining between them. The CDR3 runs to 16 residues. CDR1 SGHTA and CDR2 FQGNSA come from the germline V gene. In DNA, the CDR3 is TGTGCCAGCAGCTTAGGATACGGGGGGAACACCGGGGAGCTGTTTTTT. It is translated as CASSLGYGGNTGELFF.

The chain joins TRBV7-9 to TRBJ1-1, with D possibly matching TRBD1 (5 bases). The germline V and J ends were trimmed by 7 bases and 4 bases, with 13 bases remaining between them. Germline CDR1 SEHNR, CDR2 FQNEAQ (reference sequence). The CDR3 covers 13 residues. The CDR3 loop reads CASIDQGGTEAFF. In DNA, the CDR3 is TGTGCCAGCATCGATCAGGGTGGCACTGAAGCTTTCTTT.

This clonotype was detected many times. This chain links TRBV28 with TRBJ1-2; a possible D gene is TRBD1 (6 bases). The length of the CDR3 is 14 residues. Germline V gives CDR1 MDHEN, CDR2 SYDVKM. Trimming cost V 3 bases and J 8 bases, with 16 bases left between them. This chain's CDR3 is CASSFGGRLGGYTF. The CDR3 nucleotides read TGTGCCAGCAGTTTCGGGGGCAGGCTCGGCGGCTACACCTTC.

This clonotype appeared a few times. This chain uses TRBV6-1 with TRBJ2-7; the D is unclear. The germline gives CDR1 MNHNS, CDR2 SASEGT. V was trimmed by 5 bases and J by 1 base, leaving 15 bases between them. This CDR3 comprises 15 residues. CDR3 amino acids: CASSLTVMGSYEQYF. The CDR3 nucleotides read TGTGCCAGCAGTCTTACAGTGATGGGATCCTACGAGCAGTACTTC.

This chain joins TRBV7-2 and TRBJ2-3, with 7 bases lining up with TRBD2. CDR1 is SGHTA, CDR2 FQGNSA, per germline. The CDR3 runs 15 residues. V lost 2 bases to trimming and J lost 2 bases; unmatched junction nucleotides: 4. CDR3 nucleotide sequence: TGTGCCAGCAGCTTATACGCGGGAGTCACAGATACGCAGTATTTT. It translates to CASSLYAGVTDTQYF.

This clonotype was found a few times. The chain uses TRBV5-8 and TRBJ2-5; unclear D gene. V was shortened by 6 bases and J by 3 bases, with 15 bases between the two germline ends. CDR1 is SGHTS and CDR2 is YDEGEE in the germline V gene. CDR3 length: 14 amino acids. The DNA for the CDR3 is TGTGCCAGCACCCCTCGACTGTTCGAAGAGACCCAGTACTTC. Its protein product is CASTPRLFEETQYF.

The rearrangement links TRBV20-1 to TRBJ2-2, with D tentatively TRBD1 (7 bases). Per germline, CDR1 DFQATT and CDR2 SNEGSKA (reference sequence). This CDR3 contains 14 residues. With 3 bases removed from V and 3 bases from J, the gap between germline ends came to 11 bases. The CDR3 spells CSASRGDYTGELFF. DNA for the CDR3: TGCAGTGCTAGCAGGGGGGATTACACCGGGGAGCTGTTTTTT.

This chain joins TRBV12-5 and TRBJ1-2, with 7 bases aligning to TRBD1. CDR1 and CDR2 from the germline V gene are LGHNT and FRNRAP. Trimming cost V 3 bases and J 6 bases; bases outside gene matches: 7. The length of the CDR3 is 14 residues. DNA of the CDR3: TGTGCTAGTGGTTTAGCCAGGGGGAAGGATGGCTACACCTTC. Encoded protein: CASGLARGKDGYTF.

This clonotype was detected many times. The V and J genes are TRBV20-1 and TRBJ2-7; D could derive from TRBD1 or TRBD2 (5 bases each). The CDR3 loop spans 14 amino acids. The V gene's germline CDR1 is DFQATT and CDR2 SNEGSKA (reference sequence). The V gene lost 6 bases and the J gene lost 0 bases, with 15 bases spanning the gap. The CDR3 protein is CSALSSGSSYEQYF. Written as DNA, the CDR3 is TGCAGTGCCCTCAGCTCAGGGAGCTCCTACGAGCAGTACTTC.